These 15 T cell receptor beta chains came from one sample sequenced in a study of OX40 agonist ivuxolimab in advanced cancers. Sequenced by immunoSEQ multiplex PCR; TCRdb stores in-frame clones only, minus some. This table has almost 85,000 clones, 94% appearing once. Here the sequenced sample was CD4+ or CD8+ T cells sorted from blood, taken in a trial of the OX40 agonist ivuxolimab. The receptors here all came from an adult with an advanced solid tumor such as melanoma, head and neck, liver or kidney cancer.

The rearrangement links TRBV19 to TRBJ2-1; D gene uncertain. Trimming took 3 bases from V and 1 from J, leaving 7 bases between them. There are 14 residues in the CDR3. Germline V gene lookup returns CDR1 LNHDA and CDR2 SQIVND (reference sequence). The CDR3 DNA sequence: TGTGCCAGTAGTATTCTGTCGTCCTACAATGAGCAGTTCTTC. This sequence encodes CASSILSSYNEQFF.

The genes are TRBV4-1 and TRBJ2-7, with D possibly being TRBD1 (7 bases). This CDR3 is 15 amino acids long. Deletions cut 5 bases from V and 2 bases from J, with 16 bases between. CDR1 MGHRA and CDR2 YSYEKL come from the germline V gene. CDR3 sequence (DNA): TGCGCCAGCAGCGCATCAGGGGGAGGCACCTACGAGCAGTACTTC. This encodes CASSASGGGTYEQYF.

This rearrangement joins TRBV11-2 to TRBJ2-1; D is unresolved. The V and J ends lost 1 base and 6 bases respectively, with 10 bases between them. CDR3 length equals 14 residues. The germline V gene encodes CDR1 SGHAT and CDR2 FQNNGV. The CDR3 sequence: CASSLVGSFNEQFF. The CDR3 DNA reads TGTGCCAGCAGCTTAGTGGGCAGTTTCAATGAGCAGTTCTTC. Using reference TRBV11-2 and TRBJ2-1 for the parts outside the CDR3, the full variable domain is EAGVAQSPRYKIIEKRQSVAFWCNPISGHATLYWYQQILGQGPKLLIQFQNNGVVDDSQLPKDRFSAERLKGVDSTLKIQPAKLEDSAVYLCASSLVGSFNEQFFGPGTRLTVL.

This chain joins TRBV19 and TRBJ2-3; D may match TRBD1 or TRBD2 (6 bases each). Germline assignment: CDR1 LNHDA and CDR2 SQIVND (reference sequence). The CDR3 extends over 15 amino acids. Trimming cost V 7 bases and J 4 bases, with 18 bases left between them. The DNA of the CDR3 is TGTGCCAGTACGGGGGCAGGCCAAAGGGCAGATACGCAGTATTTT. Encoded protein: CASTGAGQRADTQYF.

J is TRBJ1-1 and V is TRBV27; D might be TRBD1 (6 bases). From germline, CDR1 is MNHEY and CDR2 SMNVEV (reference sequence). The CDR3 covers 14 residues. V lost 1 base and J lost 4, with 10 bases in between. CDR3 amino acids: CASSLLGGLTEAFF. DNA of the CDR3: TGTGCCAGCAGTTTATTGGGGGGCCTCACTGAAGCTTTCTTT.

The chain couples TRBV28 to TRBJ2-5; 8 bases fit TRBD1. The CDR3 is 16 residues long. V lost 5 bases and J lost 1; bases outside the gene matches: 9. Germline CDR1 is MDHEN and CDR2 is SYDVKM. The CDR3 spells CASSIGQGQSQETQYF. CDR3 DNA: TGTGCCAGCAGTATAGGACAGGGCCAAAGCCAAGAGACCCAGTACTTC. Full variable domain (rest looked up from reference TRBV28 and TRBJ2-5): DVKVTQSSRYLVKRTGEKVFLECVQDMDHENMFWYRQDPGLGLRLIYFSYDVKMKEKGDIPEGYSVSREKKERFSLILESASTNQTSMYLCASSIGQGQSQETQYFGPGTRLLVL.

This chain joins TRBV6-5 and TRBJ1-1, with D perhaps TRBD1 (6 bases). Germline V lookup: CDR1 MNHEY, CDR2 SVGAGI. V was pared by 0 bases and J by 8 bases, with 10 bases between. The CDR3 loop spans 13 amino acids. The CDR3 DNA reads as TGTGCCAGCAGTTACTCTCGGACAGACGAAGCTTTCTTT. This codes for CASSYSRTDEAFF.

J is TRBJ2-7 and V is TRBV5-6, with no clear D. The ends were cut back, 4 bases at V and 5 bases at J, with 10 bases in the middle. The CDR3 runs to 12 residues. The V gene's germline CDR1 is SGHDT and CDR2 YYEEEE. CDR3 in DNA: TGTGCCAGCAGCCTAACATCTAACGAGCAGTACTTC. Protein: CASSLTSNEQYF.

CDR3 sequence: CASTSRYEAFF. As DNA, the CDR3 is TGTGCCTCCACGTCCAGATATGAAGCTTTCTTT. This chain uses TRBV7-9 with TRBJ1-1, with unresolved D. Germline V lookup: CDR1 SEHNR, CDR2 FQNEAQ (reference sequence). Trimming left V 11 bases short and J 7 bases short, with 14 bases between. CDR3 size: 11 residues.

The gene calls are TRBV19 and TRBJ2-1; 9 nucleotides align to TRBD1. CDR3 size: 17 residues. Germline V gene sequence: CDR1 LNHDA, CDR2 SQIVND (reference sequence). V was pared by 2 bases and J by 2 bases, with 7 bases of the junction left unmatched. CDR3 coding DNA: TGTGCCAGTAGTATATTAATGACAGGGGGGGCCTACAATGAGCAGTTCTTC. It is translated as CASSILMTGGAYNEQFF.

The chain uses TRBV27 and TRBJ2-7, with 11 positions matching TRBD2. The CDR3 spans 13 residues. The junction had 8 bases not matched to a gene; V was cut back by 8 bases and J by 8 bases. CDR1 and CDR2 (germline): MNHEY, SMNVEV (reference sequence). The CDR3 is CASQTGTSGKQYF. CDR3 nucleotide sequence: TGTGCCAGCCAGACCGGGACTAGCGGAAAGCAGTACTTC.

The chain has TRBV9 and TRBJ1-1; 7 positions match TRBD1. This CDR3 region has 13 residues. Germline lookup yields CDR1 SGDLS and CDR2 YYNGEE. V was pared by 3 bases and J by 7 bases, with 6 bases of the junction left unmatched. CDR3 nucleotide sequence: TGTGCCAGCAGCGGAGGAAGGACAGGTGAAGCTTTCTTT. It codes for CASSGGRTGEAFF.

The chain couples TRBV28 to TRBJ1-2, with TRBD1 matching 7 bases. Germline V gene data show CDR1 as MDHEN and CDR2 as SYDVKM. The CDR3 loop spans 13 amino acids. With V trimmed by 3 bases and J by 8 bases, 6 bases remained unmatched. CDR3 nucleotide sequence: TGTGCCAGCAGTTTTAAAGGGGGCGAGGGCTACACCTTC. Its translation is CASSFKGGEGYTF.

This chain joins TRBV11-1 and TRBJ2-5, with a tentative D call TRBD2 (5 bases). The CDR3 consists of 17 residues. V lost 1 base to trimming and J lost 5 bases, with 20 bases between them. CDR1 and CDR2 from the germline V gene are SGHAT and FQDESV (reference sequence). The CDR3 DNA sequence: TGTGCCAGCAGCTTAGGCCTCAGTAGTCGGACTTTGGAGACCCAGTACTTC. Translated: CASSLGLSSRTLETQYF.

J is TRBJ2-1 and V is TRBV9; 9 nucleotides line up with TRBD1. Trimming took 0 bases from V and 6 from J; bases not matched to a gene: 4. CDR3 size: 15 residues. From germline, CDR1 is SGDLS and CDR2 YYNGEE. CDR3 DNA: TGTGCCAGCAGCGTAGAAAGGACAGGGGTCAATGAGCAGTTCTTC. Amino acids: CASSVERTGVNEQFF.